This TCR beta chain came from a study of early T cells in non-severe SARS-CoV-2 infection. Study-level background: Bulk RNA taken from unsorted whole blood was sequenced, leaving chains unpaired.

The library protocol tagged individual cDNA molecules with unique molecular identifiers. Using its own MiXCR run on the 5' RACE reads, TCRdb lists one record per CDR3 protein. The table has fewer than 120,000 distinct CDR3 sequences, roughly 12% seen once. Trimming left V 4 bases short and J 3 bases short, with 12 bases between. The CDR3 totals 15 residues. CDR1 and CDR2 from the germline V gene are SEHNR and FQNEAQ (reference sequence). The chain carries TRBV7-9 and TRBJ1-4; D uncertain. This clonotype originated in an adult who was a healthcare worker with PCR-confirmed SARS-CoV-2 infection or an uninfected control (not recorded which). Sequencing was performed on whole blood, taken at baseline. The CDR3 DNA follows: TGTGCCAGCAGCTCTCAGGTCGGGGCTAATGAAAAACTGTTTTTT. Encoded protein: CASSSQVGANEKLFF.